This TCR beta chain was observed in a study of T cells in Graves' hyperthyroidism and ophthalmopathy. It was RNA transcripts that yielded the amplified TCR beta CDR3 regions. The HTBI primer set was used in a first-round RT-PCR of the TCR CDR3. TCRdb reanalysed the multiplex PCR reads using MiXCR and keeps one entry per CDR3 protein. The table has 500,000 to 700,000 distinct CDR3 sequences, about a sixth seen once; the top ten hold about 20%. As concerns this clonotype: This may be a read error, as it is one base from a much larger clone.

This clonotype originated in a woman under 30 with Graves' hyperthyroidism. Material: blood.

CDR3 amino acids: CSATLVWNDQFF. For the CDR3, the DNA is TGCAGTGCTACCCTGGTCTGGAATGATCAGTTCTTC. The rearrangement links TRBV20-1 to TRBJ2-4; D not resolved. Judging by the DNA end, TRBJ2-1 fits better; the J call may be wrong. This CDR3 comprises 12 residues. Germline values: CDR1 DFQATT, CDR2 SNEGSKA (reference sequence).